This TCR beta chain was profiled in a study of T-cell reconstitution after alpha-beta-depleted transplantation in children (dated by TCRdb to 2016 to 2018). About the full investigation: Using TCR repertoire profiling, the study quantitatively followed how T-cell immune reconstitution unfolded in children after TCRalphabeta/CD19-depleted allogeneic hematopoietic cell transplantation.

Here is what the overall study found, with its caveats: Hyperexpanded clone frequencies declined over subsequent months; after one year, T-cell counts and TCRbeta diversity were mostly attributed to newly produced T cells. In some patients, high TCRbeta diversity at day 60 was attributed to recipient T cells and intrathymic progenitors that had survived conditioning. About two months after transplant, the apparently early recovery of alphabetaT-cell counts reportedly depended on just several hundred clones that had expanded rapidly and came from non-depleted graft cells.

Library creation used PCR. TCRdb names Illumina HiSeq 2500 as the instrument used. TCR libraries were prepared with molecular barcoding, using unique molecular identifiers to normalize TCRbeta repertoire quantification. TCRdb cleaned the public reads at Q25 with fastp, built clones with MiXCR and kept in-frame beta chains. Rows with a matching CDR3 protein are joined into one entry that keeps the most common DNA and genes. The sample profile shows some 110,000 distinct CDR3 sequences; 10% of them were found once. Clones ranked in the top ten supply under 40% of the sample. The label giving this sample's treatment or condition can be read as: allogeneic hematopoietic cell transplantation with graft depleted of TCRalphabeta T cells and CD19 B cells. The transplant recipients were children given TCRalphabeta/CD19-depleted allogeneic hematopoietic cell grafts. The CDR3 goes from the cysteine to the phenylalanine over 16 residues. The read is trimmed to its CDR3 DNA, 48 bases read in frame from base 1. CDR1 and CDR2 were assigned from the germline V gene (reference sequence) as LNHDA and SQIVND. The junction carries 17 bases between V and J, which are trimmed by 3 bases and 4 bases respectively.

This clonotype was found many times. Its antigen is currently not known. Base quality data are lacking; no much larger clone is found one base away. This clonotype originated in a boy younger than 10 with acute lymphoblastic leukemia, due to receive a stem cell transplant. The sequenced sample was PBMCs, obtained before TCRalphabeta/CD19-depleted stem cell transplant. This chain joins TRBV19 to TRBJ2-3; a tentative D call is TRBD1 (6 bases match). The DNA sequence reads TGTGCCAGTAGTATTGGGGGCTCCTGGACCCCAGATACGCAGTATTTT. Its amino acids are CASSIGGSWTPDTQYF.